The TCR beta chain described here comes from a study of early T cells in non-severe SARS-CoV-2 infection. TCRdb fed the 5' RACE reads into MiXCR, producing one record per CDR3 protein. The repertoire holds about 46,000 distinct CDR3 sequences, with about 5.2% as singletons. This clonotype occurred many times. V gave up 6 bases and J gave up 5 bases, with 14 bases separating them. This CDR3 spans 14 amino acids. CDR1 and CDR2 from the germline V gene are MDHEN and SYDVKM. The rearrangement joins TRBV28 to TRBJ2-1, with D perhaps TRBD1 (5 bases). The TCR sequence derives from an adult who was a healthcare worker with PCR-confirmed SARS-CoV-2 infection or an uninfected control (not recorded which). This material consisted of whole blood, taken at baseline. The CDR3 coding sequence is TGTGCCAGCAGGGGGCACCCCCGAAACAATGAGCAGTTCTTC. This codes for CASRGHPRNNEQFF.